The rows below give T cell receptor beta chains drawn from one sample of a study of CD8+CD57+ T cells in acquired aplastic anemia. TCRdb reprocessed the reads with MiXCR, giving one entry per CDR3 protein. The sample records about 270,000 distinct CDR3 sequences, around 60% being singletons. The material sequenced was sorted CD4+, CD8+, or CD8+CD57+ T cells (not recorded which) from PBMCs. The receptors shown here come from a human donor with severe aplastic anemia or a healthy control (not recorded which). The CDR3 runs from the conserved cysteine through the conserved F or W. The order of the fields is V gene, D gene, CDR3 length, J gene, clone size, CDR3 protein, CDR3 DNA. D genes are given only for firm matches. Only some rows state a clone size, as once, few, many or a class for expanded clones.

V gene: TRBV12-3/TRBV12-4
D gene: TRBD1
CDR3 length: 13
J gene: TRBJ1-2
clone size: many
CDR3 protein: CASSSQGQKGYTF
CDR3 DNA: TGTGCCAGCAGTTCACAGGGGCAGAAGGGCTACACCTTC

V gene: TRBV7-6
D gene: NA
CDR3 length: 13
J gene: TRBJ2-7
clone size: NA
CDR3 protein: CASSPGRNYEQYF
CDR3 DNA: TGTGCCAGCAGCCCCGGCAGGAACTACGAGCAGTACTTC

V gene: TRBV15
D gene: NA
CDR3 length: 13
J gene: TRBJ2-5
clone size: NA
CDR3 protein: CATSREVYETQYF
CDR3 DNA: TGTGCCACCAGCAGAGAAGTTTATGAGACCCAGTACTTC

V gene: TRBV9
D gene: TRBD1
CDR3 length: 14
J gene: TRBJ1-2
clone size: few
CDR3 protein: CASSATDRVYGYTF
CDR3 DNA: TGTGCCAGCAGCGCGACGGACAGGGTGTATGGCTACACCTTC

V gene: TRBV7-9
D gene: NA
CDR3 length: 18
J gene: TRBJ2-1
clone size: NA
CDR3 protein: CASSLAVRGAASYNEQFF
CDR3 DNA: TGTGCCAGCAGCTTAGCGGTACGGGGGGCCGCCTCCTACAATGAGCAGTTCTTC

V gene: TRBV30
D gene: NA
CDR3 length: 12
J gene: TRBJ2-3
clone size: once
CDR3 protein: CAWRDNTDTQYF
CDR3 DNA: TGTGCCTGGAGGGACAACACAGATACGCAGTATTTT

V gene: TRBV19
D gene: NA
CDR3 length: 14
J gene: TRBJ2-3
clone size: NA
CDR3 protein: CASSIADSTDTQYF
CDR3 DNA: TGTGCCAGTAGTATAGCGGACAGCACAGATACGCAGTATTTT

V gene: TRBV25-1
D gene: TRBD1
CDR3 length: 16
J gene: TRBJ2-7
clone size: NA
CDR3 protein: CASSPQGDRGLYEQYF
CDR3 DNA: TGTGCCAGCAGTCCACAAGGGGACAGGGGCCTCTACGAGCAGTACTTC

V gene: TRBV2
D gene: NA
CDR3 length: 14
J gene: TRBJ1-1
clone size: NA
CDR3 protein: CASSEPKMNTEAFF
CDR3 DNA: TGTGCCAGCAGTGAACCCAAAATGAACACTGAAGCTTTCTTT

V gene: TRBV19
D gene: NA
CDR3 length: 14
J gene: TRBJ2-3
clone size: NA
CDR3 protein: CASGVGVDADTQYF
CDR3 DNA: TGTGCCAGTGGGGTAGGGGTTGATGCAGATACGCAGTATTTT